The sequence of this TCR beta chain was determined in a study of response to subunit inactivated influenza vaccine. Study results and caveats: Authors suggested each seasonal flu vaccination may recruit only limited numbers of new T cells.

The germline V gene encodes CDR1 LGHNA and CDR2 YSLEER. Trimming at V came to 4 bases and at J to 8 bases, leaving 11 bases not matched to a gene. The CDR3 spans 15 residues. Each CDR3 protein is one row after TCRdb ran MiXCR on the RT-PCR reads. The sample carries around 750,000 distinct CDR3 sequences, about 20% recorded once. This clonotype turned up a few times. Antigen unknown. V and J are TRBV4-3 and TRBJ2-1, with 7 bases aligning to TRBD2. The source of this sequence is a man aged 50 to 60 who received an inactivated influenza vaccine. Sequences were derived from PBMCs from blood, sampled 5 days after vaccination. CDR3 in DNA: TGCGCCAGCAGCCGTCTCAGCGGGAATTGGCATGAGCAGTTCTTC. Its protein product is CASSRLSGNWHEQFF.